This T cell receptor (beta chain) was profiled in a study of a mutant IDH1 vaccine in newly diagnosed glioma. Study summary: Across weeks 1, 3, 5, 7, 11, 15, 19 and 23, patients received a vaccination each time, eight in all. The start of vaccination came 4-6 weeks after radiotherapy alone, or with temozolomide cycles. Receipt of radiotherapy, temozolomide, or both preceded the study, and most received both.

Clones were sequenced by immunoSEQ multiplex PCR, and TCRdb holds only the in-frame ones, with some missing. The repertoire holds tens of thousands of clones, with 84% as singletons. This clone came up once. Its antigen is unidentified. The time point here: week 11, during vaccination. Every vaccine dose comprised 300 ug of mutant IDH1 20-mer peptide plus topical imiquimod. V shed 2 bases and J shed 3 bases, with 6 bases lying between them. There are 13 residues in the CDR3. CDR1 is MRHNA and CDR2 is SNTAGT in the germline V gene. The source material was PBMCs, sampled from a glioma patient whose treatment included an IDH1 peptide vaccine. The chain recombines TRBV6-4 with TRBJ2-3, with TRBD2 as a possible D gene (6 bases). This TCR derives from a man younger than 45 with glioma. The CDR3 DNA is TGTGCCAGCAGTGACCGGGAGACAGATACGCAGTATTTT. Translated: CASSDRETDTQYF.